The clone carrying this TCR beta chain was observed once. Autoimmune disease history or systemic immunosuppression excluded patients. Assay used: immunoSEQ multiplex PCR; TCRdb lists only in-frame clones, some missing. The repertoire holds under 90,000 clones, with about 90% as singletons. The source of the sample is a study of OX40 agonist ivuxolimab in advanced cancers. Specimen: CD4+ or CD8+ T cells sorted from blood, collected in a trial of the OX40 agonist ivuxolimab. This clonotype was obtained from an adult with an advanced solid tumor such as melanoma, head and neck, liver or kidney cancer.

In nucleotides, the CDR3 is TGTGCCATCAGTGATTTGGACGAGCAGTACTTC. It codes for CAISDLDEQYF. V gene TRBV10-3 combines with J gene TRBJ2-7; D remains ambiguous. Deletions cut 3 bases from V and 5 bases from J, with 5 bases between. From germline, CDR1 is ENHRY and CDR2 SYGVKD. The CDR3 extends over 11 amino acids.